This is a list of T cell receptor beta chains from one sample in a study of cytomegalovirus exposure and HLA in healthy donors. Repertoires were generated with immunoSEQ multiplex PCR, while TCRdb's copy carries only in-frame clones and drops some. The sample lists approximately 100,000 clones, roughly 71% seen once, with about a tenth in the top ten. Sequenced material: PBMCs. The receptors come from a man in his forties or fifties in good health and CMV-seropositive. CDR3s include the opening cysteine and the closing phenylalanine or tryptophan. Each record gives: V gene, J gene, D gene, clone size, CDR3 DNA, CDR3 protein. The D gene is left open where the match is weak. Not every row has a clone size; where given, it reads once, few, many or a size class.

>TRBV9|TRBJ2-2|TRBD2|once
TGTGCCAGCAGCGACATGGGACTAGCGGGAGGCCTCCCCGGGGAGCTGTTTTTT
CASSDMGLAGGLPGELFF
>TRBV6-5|TRBJ2-7|-|-
TGTGCCAGCGCCCAAGACAGTAGAGGCTACGAGCAGTACTTC
CASAQDSRGYEQYF
>TRBV29-1|TRBJ2-5|-|once
TGCAGCGTTGAAACCCAGCAAGAGACCCAGTACTTC
CSVETQQETQYF
>TRBV2|TRBJ2-5|-|-
TGTGCCAGCAGTGAGTGGCGGGACCAAGAGACCCAGTACTTC
CASSEWRDQETQYF
>TRBV28|TRBJ2-2|TRBD2|-
TGTGCCAGCAGTCCAGGGACTAGCCCCGGGGAGCTGTTTTTT
CASSPGTSPGELFF
>TRBV28|TRBJ2-5|TRBD2|-
TGTGCCAGCAGTCAAAGACTAGCGGGAGCAGAGACCCAGTACTTC
CASSQRLAGAETQYF
>TRBV2|TRBJ2-5|-|-
TGTGCCGGGCTGTCTCAGGGCCCTCAAGAGACCCAGTACTTC
CAGLSQGPQETQYF
>TRBV5-1|TRBJ2-2|-|few
TGCGCCAGCAGCTACCGGGACTCATCCCCTAACACCGGGGAGCTGTTTTTT
CASSYRDSSPNTGELFF
>TRBV19|TRBJ2-1|TRBD1|-
TGTGCCAGTAGCATACGGGGACAGAGATACAATGAGCAGTTCTTC
CASSIRGQRYNEQFF
>TRBV30|TRBJ1-2|TRBD1|-
TGTGCCTGGAGTGTGGGACAGGGGTACTATGGCTACACCTTC
CAWSVGQGYYGYTF
>TRBV7-9|TRBJ2-7|-|-
TGTGCCAGCAGCTTCTCTCAGGACAGCTCCTACGAGCAGTACTTC
CASSFSQDSSYEQYF
>TRBV30|TRBJ1-5|-|-
TGTGCCTGGAGTACAGGGCCGTATCAGCCCCAGCATTTT
CAWSTGPYQPQHF
>TRBV9|TRBJ1-1|TRBD1|few
TGTGCCAGCAGCGGTACAGGGGGCTTAGACACTGAAGCTTTCTTT
CASSGTGGLDTEAFF
>TRBV9|TRBJ1-4|TRBD1|-
TGTGCCAGCAGCCCACAGGGGTTGTCTAATGAAAAACTGTTTTTT
CASSPQGLSNEKLFF
>TRBV18|TRBJ2-6|TRBD1|few
TGTGCCAGCTCACCACCGGGACAGGTTGCCTCTGGGGCCAACGTCCTGACTTTC
CASSPPGQVASGANVLTF
>TRBV19|TRBJ2-4|-|few
TGTGCCAGTAGTATTTATGGTGGGAGCATAAAAAACATTCAGTACTTC
CASSIYGGSIKNIQYF
>TRBV19|TRBJ2-7|TRBD1|-
TGTGCCAGTAGTTTACAGGGGACATCCTACGAGCAGTACTTC
CASSLQGTSYEQYF
>TRBV4-2|TRBJ1-4|-|-
TGTGCCAGCAGCCAAGATTTATCTCTGAATGAAAAACTGTTTTTT
CASSQDLSLNEKLFF
>TRBV4-1|TRBJ2-4|TRBD2|-
TGCGCCAGCAGCCAAGATAAGGGGACGGGAGGGAGGGGAAACATTCAGTACTTC
CASSQDKGTGGRGNIQYF
>TRBV6-5|TRBJ2-1|-|-
TGTGCCAGCAGTAGAGGGAGCTCCTACAATGAGCAGTTCTTC
CASSRGSSYNEQFF
>TRBV7-2|TRBJ2-3|-|-
TGTGCCAGCAGCTCCGGGCCGACGACAGGCGATACGCAGTATTTT
CASSSGPTTGDTQYF
>TRBV7-8|TRBJ2-3|TRBD2|-
TGTGCCAGCAGCTCCGGACTAGCGGGATTCACAGATACGCAGTATTTT
CASSSGLAGFTDTQYF
>TRBV19|TRBJ1-2|TRBD1|-
TGTGCCAGTAGAAAGGACAGGTCATCTGGCTACACCTTC
CASRKDRSSGYTF
>TRBV6-1|TRBJ2-3|TRBD1|-
TGTGCCAGCACCCCGACAGGGGCCACAGATACGCAGTATTTT
CASTPTGATDTQYF
>TRBV7-3|TRBJ2-7|-|-
TGTGCCAGCAGCTTAGGGCAGGGCTTACCCTACGAGCAGTACTTC
CASSLGQGLPYEQYF
>TRBV5-1|TRBJ2-7|TRBD2|-
TGCGCCAGCAGCCCTGTAGCGGGAGGGAGCTCCTACGAGCAGTACTTC
CASSPVAGGSSYEQYF
>TRBV27|TRBJ2-2|-|-
TGTGCCAGCAGTACCCCCCGGACAGCGAACACCGGGGAGCTGTTTTTT
CASSTPRTANTGELFF
>TRBV9|TRBJ1-2|-|-
TGTGCCAGCAGCGTAGCTGAGTCGGGGAACTATGGCTACACCTTC
CASSVAESGNYGYTF
>TRBV18|TRBJ2-2|-|-
TGTGCCAGCTCACCGACTACGGGGAACGGGGAGCTGTTTTTT
CASSPTTGNGELFF
>TRBV29-1|TRBJ2-4|TRBD2|few
TGCAGCGTAATGACTAGCTCCAAAAACATTCAGTACTTC
CSVMTSSKNIQYF
>TRBV7-2|TRBJ2-1|TRBD2|-
TGTGCCAGCAGTTGGACTAGCGGGAGCGGGGAGCAGTTCTTC
CASSWTSGSGEQFF
>TRBV15|TRBJ2-2|-|-
TGTGCCACCAGCAGAGAAGGTGTTAGCGTCAGCACCGGGGAGCTGTTTTTT
CATSREGVSVSTGELFF
>TRBV7-2|TRBJ2-7|TRBD2|-
TGTGCCAGCAGCTTAGCGACGGGAGGTTCAGGCGAGCAGTACTTC
CASSLATGGSGEQYF
>TRBV6-5|TRBJ1-1|TRBD1|-
TGTGCCAGCAGTTATGACGGGACAGGACTGAGCACTGAAGCTTTCTTT
CASSYDGTGLSTEAFF
>TRBV7-8|TRBJ2-4|-|-
TGTGCCAGCAGCTTTAGGGCGCGGGACATTCAGTACTTC
CASSFRARDIQYF
>TRBV5-1|TRBJ1-2|TRBD1|-
TGCGCCAGCATGGGGCCCGACAGGGTGCACTTC
CASMGPDRVHF
>TRBV30|TRBJ1-4|-|-
TGTGCCTGGAGTCAGGGGTGGGGTGAAAAACTGTTTTTT
CAWSQGWGEKLFF
>TRBV7-3|TRBJ2-2|TRBD2|few
TGTGCCAGCAGCGCCGGACTAGCGGGAGCCGGGGAGCTGTTTTTT
CASSAGLAGAGELFF
>TRBV9|TRBJ2-1|TRBD2|few
TGTGCCAGCAGCGTAGAGCTAGCGGCGGGGAATGAGCAGTTCTTC
CASSVELAAGNEQFF
>TRBV7-9|TRBJ2-3|TRBD1|-
TGTGCCAGCAGCTTTGGGACAGGGGCAGATACGCAGTATTTT
CASSFGTGADTQYF
>TRBV29-1|TRBJ2-5|-|-
TGCAGCGTCGTGACCCCCCAGGTGGAGACCCAGTACTTC
CSVVTPQVETQYF
>TRBV19|TRBJ1-1|TRBD1|-
TGTGCCAGTACTAAGGGACAGCTCAGCAGGAACACTGAAGCTTTCTTT
CASTKGQLSRNTEAFF
>TRBV18|TRBJ2-3|TRBD1|-
TGTGCCAGCTCGGGGACAGGGTCTAGCACAGATACGCAGTATTTT
CASSGTGSSTDTQYF
>TRBV29-1|TRBJ1-1|-|few
TGCAGCGTTGATGCAGGGATCACTGAAGCTTTCTTT
CSVDAGITEAFF
>TRBV4-3|TRBJ2-7|TRBD2|-
TGCGCCAGCAGCCAGGGACTAGCGGACTCCTACGAGCAGTACTTC
CASSQGLADSYEQYF
>TRBV6-1|TRBJ2-3|-|-
TGTGCCAGCAGTGAGCCCGTCGGGAGAGCCACAGATACGCAGTATTTT
CASSEPVGRATDTQYF
>TRBV5-6|TRBJ2-3|-|-
TGTGCCAGCAGCTTGCGGGAAAGGGGCACAGATACGCAGTATTTT
CASSLRERGTDTQYF
>TRBV5-1|TRBJ1-2|TRBD1|-
TGCGCCAGCAGCTACGAGGGGGCCGTGGACTATGGCTACACCTTC
CASSYEGAVDYGYTF
>TRBV18|TRBJ2-3|-|-
TGTGCCAGCTCACCACCGGGGCTCACTACGCAGTATTTT
CASSPPGLTTQYF
>TRBV12-1|TRBJ1-2|-|-
TGTGCCAGCAGCTTTTTTCTAAGGGGTAACTATGGCTACACCTTC
CASSFFLRGNYGYTF
>TRBV28|TRBJ2-7|TRBD2|-
TGTGCCAGCACCCTGGAGACAGGACTAGCGGGAGGGACCGACGAGCAGTACTTC
CASTLETGLAGGTDEQYF
>TRBV28|TRBJ2-1|-|-
TGTGCCAGCAGGATTGGGGGGGTCAGGACAGAGTCCTACAATGAGCAGTTCTTC
CASRIGGVRTESYNEQFF
>TRBV6-1|TRBJ1-1|-|few
TGTGCCAGCAGTGAAGCGCGGTCGCAATTCGAAGCTTTCTTT
CASSEARSQFEAFF
>TRBV30|TRBJ2-4|-|-
TGTGCCTGGAACGTCGGGGGAGCGGACAAAAACATTCAGTACTTC
CAWNVGGADKNIQYF
>TRBV11-2|TRBJ2-3|-|-
TGTGCCAGCAGCTTAGATATTCCGGGGGCAGATACGCAGTATTTT
CASSLDIPGADTQYF
>TRBV7-9|TRBJ2-6|-|-
TGTTCCAGCCTTCCGGGGTCTGGGGCCAACGTCCTGACTTTC
CSSLPGSGANVLTF
>TRBV29-1|TRBJ2-3|TRBD2|-
TGCAGCGTTCCACCTCCGGGACTAGCGTCCACAGATACGCAGTATTTT
CSVPPPGLASTDTQYF
>TRBV7-7|TRBJ2-5|-|-
TGTGCCAGCAGCTCACTGGGGACTTTTCAAGAGACCCAGTACTTC
CASSSLGTFQETQYF
>TRBV11-2|TRBJ2-1|TRBD2|-
TGTGCCAGCAGCTTAGACCAGCGGGAGCCTTCTCGAGCAGATGAGCAGTTCTTC
CASSLDQREPSRADEQFF
>TRBV7-9|TRBJ2-3|TRBD2|-
TGTGCCAGCAACGGGAGGGTGGTAGATACGCAGTATTTT
CASNGRVVDTQYF